These 9 T cell receptor beta chains came from one sample sequenced in a study of vaccination and CD4 T cells after COVID-19. Their specific antigens are unknown. Sequence data for DNA of cultured CD4+ T cells were generated by the Oncomine TCR Beta short-read assay. TCRdb analysed the PCR reads with MiXCR anew, one entry per CDR3 protein. The table shows around 21,000 distinct CDR3 sequences, with around 48% occurring only once. Treatment noted: roughly ten-day PBMC culture with coronavirus spike peptide pools or control peptides (ViraFEST assay). The input for sequencing was CD4+ T cells from blood, cultured in vitro, taken after SARS-CoV-2 vaccination. The origin of the receptors is a human donor who had recovered from COVID-19.

This clonotype was found a few times. This rearrangement joins TRBV27 to TRBJ1-2; D is ambiguous. Germline CDR1 and CDR2: MNHEY and SMNVEV (reference sequence). V lost 0 bases and J 0 bases, leaving 5 bases between the germline ends. The CDR3 spans 14 residues. The CDR3 protein is CASSLSRSNYGYTF. The CDR3 nucleotides read TGTGCCAGCAGTTTATCGAGGTCTAACTATGGCTACACCTTC.

This clonotype came up a few times. This chain links TRBV7-3 with TRBJ2-6; D gene uncertain. Germline V lookup: CDR1 SGHTA, CDR2 FQGTGA. Trimming cost V 5 bases and J 0 bases, with 5 bases left between them. The CDR3 runs 14 residues. CDR3 DNA: TGTGCCAGCAGCCAGAGCTCTGGGGCCAACGTCCTGACTTTC. This gives the protein CASSQSSGANVLTF.

This clonotype was detected only a few times. This chain's CDR3 is CSAGQGAGGNTIYF. CDR3 DNA: TGCAGTGCCGGACAGGGGGCGGGCGGAAACACCATATATTTT. The chain has TRBV20-1 and TRBJ1-3; TRBD1 aligns across 11 bases. The germline V gene has CDR1 DFQATT and CDR2 SNEGSKA (reference sequence). CDR3 size: 14 residues. After removal of 6 bases from V and 4 bases from J, the junction contained 5 bases not matched to a gene.

The gene calls are TRBV6-1 and TRBJ1-2; D gene unclear. The germline V gene encodes CDR1 MNHNS and CDR2 SASEGT. V lost 1 base, J lost 5 bases, and 8 bases lay in between. This CDR3 comprises 13 residues. The CDR3 sequence is CASSEDQTYGYTF. As DNA, the CDR3 is TGTGCCAGCAGTGAAGACCAGACGTATGGCTACACCTTC.

This clonotype appeared a single time. The chain employs TRBV6-4 and TRBJ2-3; TRBD1 might be the D (8 bases). Germline values: CDR1 MRHNA, CDR2 SNTAGT. This CDR3 comprises 18 residues. V lost 3 bases to trimming and J lost 2 bases, with 21 bases between them. As DNA, the CDR3 is TGTGCCAGCAGTGAATGGGCGCACAGGGGGGGATTCACAGATACGCAGTATTTT. Its translation is CASSEWAHRGGFTDTQYF.

The J gene is TRBJ1-2, the V gene TRBV6-1, with D hard to call. This CDR3 is 16 amino acids long. The germline V gene has CDR1 MNHNS and CDR2 SASEGT. V was trimmed by 0 bases and J by 0 bases, leaving 11 bases between them. CDR3 DNA sequence: TGTGCCAGCAGTGAAGCGTCTGGACGGGCTAACTATGGCTACACCTTC. It specifies CASSEASGRANYGYTF.

V gene TRBV12-3 or TRBV12-4 combines with J gene TRBJ2-2; TRBD2 agrees at 7 bases. There are 17 residues in the CDR3. V shed 7 bases and J 5 bases; nucleotides not matched to a gene: 16. Here the CDR3 reads CASINRLRTRSTGELFF. The CDR3 nucleotides read TGTGCCAGCATCAACCGCCTACGGACTAGGAGTACCGGGGAGCTGTTTTTT.

The chain has TRBV6-2 or TRBV6-3 and TRBJ2-5; 12 bases match TRBD2. CDR1 and CDR2 (germline): MNHEY, SVGEGT. The CDR3 sequence is 18 residues long. Germline trimming cut 7 bases from V and 5 bases from J; bases unmatched to any gene: 17. The CDR3 DNA follows: TGTGCCAGCACCCCAACCCCCCGACTAGCGGGAGTCATGGAGACCCAGTACTTC. Protein sequence: CASTPTPRLAGVMETQYF.

J is TRBJ2-1 and V is TRBV11-3; D possibly corresponds to TRBD1 (6 bases). The V gene's germline CDR1 is SGHNT and CDR2 YENEEA. The CDR3 length is 15 residues. The V end lost 6 bases, the J end lost 6 bases, and 18 bases lay between the germline ends. CDR3 amino acids: CASSPRAGDPNEQFF. The CDR3 nucleotides read TGTGCCAGCAGTCCAAGGGCAGGGGACCCCAATGAGCAGTTCTTC.